This TCR beta chain emerged from a study of human T cells and chemical hapten exposure. Study context: Patches that contained 0.01% DPC were applied to the upper back and read at 6 days.

Study-level findings and limits: Significantly more large CDR3 similarity clusters arose among expanded TCRs than among controls.

Single cDNA molecules in the library carried unique molecular identifiers attached during preparation. Per the original methods: The median was roughly 91,000 TCRs per sample, ranging 23,224 to 690,600. TCRdb used MiXCR to reprocess the RACE reads, holding one entry per CDR3 protein. It is TCRdb's table, rather than the study itself, that gives the V and J calls and clone size. Among over 30,000 distinct CDR3 sequences listed, 6.5% to 8% were seen once. Specified time point: pre-sensitization, week 0. Described treatment: therapeutic diphenylcyclopropenone sensitization with weekly scalp DPC. Trimming took 4 bases from V and 9 from J, leaving 20 bases between them. Looked up from germline, CDR1 is SGDLS and CDR2 is YYNGEE. The CDR3 loop spans 15 amino acids. This clonotype was seen a few times. The antigen remains unidentified.

Here the sequenced sample was whole blood, taken in connection with sensitization to the hapten diphenylcyclopropenone (DPC). This receptor was identified in a woman in her forties or fifties with alopecia areata. Some clones in this sample may be carry-over from other donors' samples. The J gene is TRBJ2-1, the V gene TRBV9; D perhaps matches TRBD2 (6 bases). The CDR3 nucleotides read TGTGCCAGCAGCCCTGGGGACTTGGGAGTGAGTGAGCAGTTCTTC. Its protein product is CASSPGDLGVSEQFF.